This TCR beta chain comes out of a study of blood T cell repertoires in COVID-19. Assay used: immunoSEQ multiplex PCR; TCRdb lists only in-frame clones, some missing. The sample includes about 330,000 clones, roughly 90% of them seen just once. Germline V lookup: CDR1 SGHNT, CDR2 YYREEE (reference sequence). V was trimmed by 3 bases and J by 5 bases, leaving 26 bases between them. The CDR3 consists of 18 residues. The sample was peripheral blood. The chain uses TRBV5-4 and TRBJ1-2, with unresolved D. The sequence derives from a man aged 18-30 years who had recovered from COVID-19. Here the CDR3 reads CASSSSVGAWAPPYGYTF. The CDR3 DNA sequence: TGTGCCAGCAGCTCCTCCGTGGGTGCTTGGGCCCCACCTTATGGCTACACCTTC.